One and the same sample provided the 18 T cell receptor beta chains below, sequenced in a study of cytomegalovirus exposure and HLA in healthy donors. The PCR employed 60 Vbeta primers together with 13 Jbeta primers. Sequencing was performed with immunoSEQ multiplex PCR; in TCRdb, only in-frame clones are kept and a portion is missing. The repertoire includes approximately 150,000 clones, just over 70% of them detected once, and 4% to 5% sits in the top ten. The specimen was PBMCs. The receptors here all came from a man younger than 35 in good health and CMV-seropositive.

With respect to this clone: Within the sample, other DNA sequences also encode this same CDR3. The chain is built from TRBV2 and TRBJ2-2; 11 positions agree with TRBD1. The CDR3 length is 15 residues. The junction had 3 bases not matched to a gene; V was cut back by 4 bases and J by 5 bases. Per germline, CDR1 SNHLY and CDR2 FYNNEI. CDR3 nucleotides: TGTGCCAGCAGTGTTGGGACAGGGGGAACCGGGGAGCTGTTTTTT. It codes for CASSVGTGGTGELFF.

The V and J genes are TRBV28 and TRBJ2-7; D may be TRBD1 (7 bases). The CDR3 is 14 amino acids. Germline CDR1 MDHEN, CDR2 SYDVKM. V lost 2 bases to trimming and J lost 3 bases, with 11 bases between them. The CDR3 DNA sequence: TGTGCCAGCAGTTTAGCCAGGGGGGTCTACGAGCAGTACGTC. Translation: CASSLARGVYEQYV.

This chain joins TRBV6-1 and TRBJ2-2; 9 bases map to TRBD2. The V segment lost 4 bases and the J segment 2 bases; nucleotides outside the gene matches: 11. CDR1 is MNHNS, CDR2 SASEGT, per germline. CDR3 length: 18 amino acids. The chain's CDR3 is CASSARTSAGFNTGELFF. The CDR3 DNA reads as TGTGCCAGCAGTGCTAGGACTAGCGCGGGATTCAACACCGGGGAGCTGTTTTTT.

The V and J genes are TRBV28 and TRBJ1-2, with D tentatively TRBD1 (5 bases). The CDR3 is 13 residues long. Trimming left V 3 bases short and J 4 bases short, with 9 bases between. Germline assignment: CDR1 MDHEN and CDR2 SYDVKM. The CDR3 DNA follows: TGTGCCAGCAGTTTTGACAGCCTCTATGGCTACACCTTC. This gives the protein CASSFDSLYGYTF.

The chain recombines TRBV7-9 with TRBJ1-1, with D uncertain. This CDR3 has 12 amino acids. V was pared by 0 bases and J by 5 bases, with 4 bases between. CDR1 and CDR2 (germline): SEHNR, FQNEAQ (reference sequence). The CDR3 nucleotides are TGTGCCAGCAGCTTAGCTTCAACTGAAGCTTTCTTT. This gives the protein CASSLASTEAFF.

The rearrangement uses TRBV21-1 and TRBJ1-2; TRBD1 was called by the table and not checked on the DNA. TRBV21-1 is a pseudogene. The CDR3 sequence is 13 residues long. CDR3 sequence: CASTAGTGDGYTF. The CDR3 region has the DNA TGTGCCAGCACGGCCGGGACAGGGGACGGCTACACCTTC.

V is TRBV27 and J is TRBJ2-1; 12 bases are a match to TRBD2. The CDR3 has 17 residues. V lost 6 bases and J lost 7; bases outside the gene matches: 13. CDR1 is MNHEY and CDR2 is SMNVEV in the germline V gene (reference sequence). The DNA of the CDR3 is TGTGCCAGCAGGTCTCTAGCGGGGGGGTTTTATTTTAATGAGCAGTTCTTC. It translates to CASRSLAGGFYFNEQFF.

This clone was seen more than once but under ten times. The genes are TRBV6-6 and TRBJ2-5, with TRBD1 matching over 7 bases. J gave up 2 bases and V 11 bases, and 5 bases lay outside the gene matches. In germline, CDR1 is MNHNY, CDR2 SVGAGI (reference sequence). The CDR3 runs to 12 residues. CDR3 residues: CAGGQPQETQYF. CDR3 coding DNA: TGTGCCGGGGGACAGCCTCAAGAGACCCAGTACTTC.

The J gene is TRBJ1-1, the V gene TRBV5-6; D possibly corresponds to TRBD1 (5 bases). With 0 bases removed from V and 4 bases from J, the gap between germline ends came to 16 bases. CDR3 length: 16 amino acids. Germline loops: CDR1 SGHDT, CDR2 YYEEEE. The CDR3 loop reads CASSLDPWAGSTEAFF. The CDR3 nucleotides read TGTGCCAGCAGCTTGGACCCCTGGGCAGGGTCCACTGAAGCTTTCTTT.

This chain joins TRBV5-1 and TRBJ1-1; a weak D match, TRBD1 (5 bases). The CDR3 length is 13 residues. The V end lost 0 bases, the J end lost 6 bases, and 9 bases lay between the germline ends. Germline V gene sequence: CDR1 SGHRS, CDR2 YFSETQ. In DNA, the CDR3 is TGCGCCAGCAGCTTGGAAGGGGCCGCTGAAGCTTTCTTT. As protein: CASSLEGAAEAFF. Supplemented by reference TRBV5-1 and TRBJ1-1, the full variable domain reads KAGVTQTPRYLIKTRGQQVTLSCSPISGHRSVSWYQQTPGQGLQFLFEYFSETQRNKGNFPGRFSGRQFSNSRSEMNVSTLELGDSALYLCASSLEGAAEAFFGQGTRLTVV.

Regarding this clone: The identical CDR3 is also encoded by other nucleotide sequences in the sample. The chain couples TRBV5-1 to TRBJ2-1; D may be TRBD1 (8 bases). The V gene's germline CDR1 is SGHRS and CDR2 YFSETQ. Between the trimmed V and J ends, which lost 0 bases and 8 bases, there was a span of 12 bases. This CDR3 spans 14 amino acids. CDR3 sequence reads: CASSLGQGRDEQFF. In nucleotides, the CDR3 is TGCGCCAGCAGCTTGGGACAGGGGAGGGATGAGCAGTTCTTC.

The chain carries TRBV30 and TRBJ2-1, with 8 bases matching TRBD1. This CDR3 spans 15 amino acids. V lost 2 bases, J lost 7 bases, and 10 bases stayed unmatched. Germline loops: CDR1 GTSNPN, CDR2 SVGIG (reference sequence). The CDR3 sequence: CAWSSPDRAGNEQFF. The CDR3 DNA is TGTGCCTGGAGTTCCCCGGACAGGGCGGGAAATGAGCAGTTCTTC.

The rearrangement joins TRBV5-6 to TRBJ1-2, with D perhaps TRBD1 (6 bases). The ends were cut back, 0 bases at V and 8 bases at J, with 14 bases in the middle. The CDR3 is 14 residues long. Germline CDR1 SGHDT, CDR2 YYEEEE. This CDR3 reads CASSLAQGGLGYTF. CDR3 coding DNA: TGTGCCAGCAGCTTGGCACAGGGCGGTCTCGGCTACACCTTC.

The J gene is TRBJ2-6, the V gene TRBV5-4; D remains ambiguous. The CDR3 sequence is 16 residues long. V shed 0 bases and J shed 2 bases, with 9 bases lying between them. The germline V gene has CDR1 SGHNT and CDR2 YYREEE (reference sequence). The DNA of the CDR3 is TGTGCCAGCAGCTTGGACGTGGTAGCTGGGGCCAACGTCCTGACTTTC. Residues: CASSLDVVAGANVLTF.

The chain is built from TRBV7-6 and TRBJ2-7, with 8 bases aligning to TRBD2. CDR1 and CDR2 from the germline V gene are SGHVS and FNYEAQ. Trimming took 1 base from V and 2 from J; bases not matched to a gene: 4. The CDR3 length is 15 residues. Written as DNA, the CDR3 is TGTGCCAGCAGCTTAGACGCGGGGGGTACCTACGAGCAGTACGTC. It codes for CASSLDAGGTYEQYV.

J is TRBJ2-7 and V is TRBV2; D possibly corresponds to TRBD1 (6 bases). V gave up 3 bases and J gave up 0 bases, with 15 bases separating them. Per the germline V gene, CDR1 is SNHLY and CDR2 is FYNNEI. This CDR3 has 16 amino acids. CDR3 DNA sequence: TGTGCCAGCAGTGACCTACAGGGTGTTCGCTCCTACGAGCAGTACGTC. Translated, it gives CASSDLQGVRSYEQYV.

J is TRBJ1-5 and V is TRBV19; 7 bases map to TRBD1. The CDR3 contains 18 residues. With 5 bases clipped from V and 1 base from J, the junction kept 14 bases outside the gene matches. Per germline, CDR1 LNHDA and CDR2 SQIVND (reference sequence). CDR3 DNA sequence: TGTGCCAGTAGTGCGGACAGGAGCCCGCCGAGGAGCAATCAGCCCCAGCATTTT. It specifies CASSADRSPPRSNQPQHF.

Turning to this clone: Different DNA sequences within this sample yield the same CDR3. The V and J genes are TRBV2 and TRBJ2-2; D unclear. V dropped 5 bases and J dropped 0 bases, with 7 bases sitting between them. The CDR3 has 14 residues. Germline V gene lookup returns CDR1 SNHLY and CDR2 FYNNEI. CDR3 protein: CASSYSSNTGELFF. CDR3 bases: TGTGCCAGCAGTTACAGCTCGAACACCGGGGAGCTGTTTTTT. Together with reference TRBV2 and TRBJ2-2, the CDR3 gives the full variable domain: EPEVTQTPSHQVTQMGQEVILRCVPISNHLYFYWYRQILGQKVEFLVSFYNNEISEKSEIFDDQFSVERPDGSNFTLKIRSTKLEDSAMYFCASSYSSNTGELFFGEGSRLTVL.